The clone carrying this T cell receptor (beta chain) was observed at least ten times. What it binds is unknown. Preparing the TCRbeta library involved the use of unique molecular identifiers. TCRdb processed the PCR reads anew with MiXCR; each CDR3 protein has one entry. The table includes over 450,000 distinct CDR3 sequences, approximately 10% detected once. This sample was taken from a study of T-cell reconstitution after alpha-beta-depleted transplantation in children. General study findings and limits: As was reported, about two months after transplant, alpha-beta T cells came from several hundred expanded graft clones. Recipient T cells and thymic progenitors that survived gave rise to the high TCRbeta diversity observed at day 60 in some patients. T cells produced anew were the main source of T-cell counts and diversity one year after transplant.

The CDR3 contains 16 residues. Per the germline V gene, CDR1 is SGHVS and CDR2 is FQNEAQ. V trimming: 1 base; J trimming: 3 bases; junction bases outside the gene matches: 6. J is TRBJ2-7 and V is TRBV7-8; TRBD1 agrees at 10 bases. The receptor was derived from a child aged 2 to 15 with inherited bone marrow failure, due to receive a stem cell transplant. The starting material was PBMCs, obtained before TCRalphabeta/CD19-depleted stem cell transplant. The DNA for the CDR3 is TGTGCCAGCAGCTTAGAAGGGGGACAGGGGAACTACGAGCAGTACTTC. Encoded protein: CASSLEGGQGNYEQYF.